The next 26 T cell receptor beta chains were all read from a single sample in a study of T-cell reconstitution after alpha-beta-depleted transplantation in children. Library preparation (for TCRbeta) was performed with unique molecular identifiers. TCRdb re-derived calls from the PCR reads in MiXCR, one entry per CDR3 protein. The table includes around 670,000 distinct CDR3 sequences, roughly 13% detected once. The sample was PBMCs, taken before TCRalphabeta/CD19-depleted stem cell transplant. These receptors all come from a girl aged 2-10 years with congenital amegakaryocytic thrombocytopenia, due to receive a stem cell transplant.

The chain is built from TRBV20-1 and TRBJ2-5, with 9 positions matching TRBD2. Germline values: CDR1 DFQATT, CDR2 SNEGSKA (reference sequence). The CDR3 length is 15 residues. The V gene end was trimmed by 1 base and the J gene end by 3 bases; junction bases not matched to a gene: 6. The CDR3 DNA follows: TGCAGTGCTAGAGCCGGGACTAGCATTAAAGAGACCCAGTACTTC. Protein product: CSARAGTSIKETQYF.

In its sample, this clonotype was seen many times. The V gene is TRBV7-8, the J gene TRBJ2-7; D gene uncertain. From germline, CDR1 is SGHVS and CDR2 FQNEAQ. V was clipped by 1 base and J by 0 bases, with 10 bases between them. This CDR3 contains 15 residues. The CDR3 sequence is CASSLDPGVSYEQYF. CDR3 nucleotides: TGTGCCAGCAGCTTAGATCCAGGCGTCTCCTACGAGCAGTACTTC.

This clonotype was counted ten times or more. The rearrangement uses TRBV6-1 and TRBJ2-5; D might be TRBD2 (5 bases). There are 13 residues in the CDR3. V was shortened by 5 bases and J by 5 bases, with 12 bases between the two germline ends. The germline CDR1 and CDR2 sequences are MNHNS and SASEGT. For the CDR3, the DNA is TGTGCCAGCAGTCAAGACGGGATTGAGACCCAGTACTTC. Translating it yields CASSQDGIETQYF.

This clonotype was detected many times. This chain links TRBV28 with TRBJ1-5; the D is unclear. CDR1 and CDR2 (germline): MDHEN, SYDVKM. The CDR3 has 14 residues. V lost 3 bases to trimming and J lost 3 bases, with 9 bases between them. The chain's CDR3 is CASSLWQDNQPQHF. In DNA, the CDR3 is TGTGCCAGCAGTTTGTGGCAGGACAATCAGCCCCAGCATTTT.

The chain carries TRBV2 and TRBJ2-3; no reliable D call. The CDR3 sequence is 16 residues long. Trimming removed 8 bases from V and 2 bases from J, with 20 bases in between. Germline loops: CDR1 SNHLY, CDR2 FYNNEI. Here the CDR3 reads CASRQIVPTLTDTQYF. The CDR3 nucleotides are TGTGCCAGCCGGCAGATCGTACCGACCCTCACAGATACGCAGTATTTT. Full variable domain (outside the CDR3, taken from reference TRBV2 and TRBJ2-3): EPEVTQTPSHQVTQMGQEVILRCVPISNHLYFYWYRQILGQKVEFLVSFYNNEISEKSEIFDDQFSVERPDGSNFTLKIRSTKLEDSAMYFCASRQIVPTLTDTQYFGPGTRLTVL.

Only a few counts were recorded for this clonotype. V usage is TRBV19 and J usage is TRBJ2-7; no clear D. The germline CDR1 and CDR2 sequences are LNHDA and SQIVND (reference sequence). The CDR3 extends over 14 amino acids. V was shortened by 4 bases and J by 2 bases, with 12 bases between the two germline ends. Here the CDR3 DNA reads TGTGCCAGTAGTAGCGCCGGGTCTACCTACGAGCAGTACTTC. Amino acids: CASSSAGSTYEQYF.

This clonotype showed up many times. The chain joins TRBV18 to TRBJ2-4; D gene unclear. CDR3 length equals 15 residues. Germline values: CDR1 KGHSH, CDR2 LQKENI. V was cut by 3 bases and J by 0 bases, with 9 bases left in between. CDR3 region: CASSPKHLAKNIQYF. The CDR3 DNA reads TGTGCCAGCTCACCGAAACACCTAGCCAAAAACATTCAGTACTTC. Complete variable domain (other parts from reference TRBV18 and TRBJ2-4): NAGVMQNPRHLVRRRGQEARLRCSPMKGHSHVYWYRQLPEEGLKFMVYLQKENIIDESGMPKERFSAEFPKEGPSILRIQQVVRGDSAAYFCASSPKHLAKNIQYFGAGTRLSVL.

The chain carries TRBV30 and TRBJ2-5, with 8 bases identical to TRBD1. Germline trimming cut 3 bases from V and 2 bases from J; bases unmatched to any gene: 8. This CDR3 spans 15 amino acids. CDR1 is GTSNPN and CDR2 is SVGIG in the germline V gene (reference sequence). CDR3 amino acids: CAWRAARQGQETQYF. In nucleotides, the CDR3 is TGTGCCTGGAGGGCCGCCCGACAGGGGCAAGAGACCCAGTACTTC.

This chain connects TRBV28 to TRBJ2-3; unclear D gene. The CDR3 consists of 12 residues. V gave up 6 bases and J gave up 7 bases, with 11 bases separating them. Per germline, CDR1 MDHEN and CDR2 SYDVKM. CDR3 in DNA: TGTGCCAGCAGCCCGCTTATAAATACGCAGTATTTT. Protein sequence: CASSPLINTQYF.

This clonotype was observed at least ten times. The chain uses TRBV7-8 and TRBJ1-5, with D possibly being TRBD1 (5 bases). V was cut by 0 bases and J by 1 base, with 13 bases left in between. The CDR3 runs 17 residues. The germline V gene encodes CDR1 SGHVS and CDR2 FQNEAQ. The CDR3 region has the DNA TGTGCCAGCAGCTTAGCGCTAAGGGGTGGAAGCAATCAGCCCCAGCATTTT. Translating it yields CASSLALRGGSNQPQHF.

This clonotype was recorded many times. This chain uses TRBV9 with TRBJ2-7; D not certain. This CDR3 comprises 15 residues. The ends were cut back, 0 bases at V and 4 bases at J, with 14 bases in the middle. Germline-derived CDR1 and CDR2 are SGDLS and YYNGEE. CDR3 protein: CASSVGGGLGYEQYF. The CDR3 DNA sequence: TGTGCCAGCAGCGTAGGAGGCGGCCTTGGGTACGAGCAGTACTTC.

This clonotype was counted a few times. Here the CDR3 reads CASNPMGAGSYEQYF. CDR3 in DNA: TGTGCCAGCAACCCAATGGGGGCAGGCTCCTACGAGCAGTACTTC. This rearrangement joins TRBV25-1 to TRBJ2-7; a possible D gene is TRBD1 (6 bases). Trimming took off 7 bases at V and 0 bases at J, with 16 bases between the two ends. Germline CDR1 MGHDK, CDR2 SYGVNS. The CDR3 is 15 residues long.

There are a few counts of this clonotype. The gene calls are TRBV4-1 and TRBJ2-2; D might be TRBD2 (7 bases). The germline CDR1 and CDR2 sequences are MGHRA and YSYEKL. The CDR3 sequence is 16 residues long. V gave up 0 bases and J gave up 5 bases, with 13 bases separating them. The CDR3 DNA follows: TGCGCCAGCAGCCAAGAGAGGGGGGGCCCGACCGGGGAGCTGTTTTTT. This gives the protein CASSQERGGPTGELFF.

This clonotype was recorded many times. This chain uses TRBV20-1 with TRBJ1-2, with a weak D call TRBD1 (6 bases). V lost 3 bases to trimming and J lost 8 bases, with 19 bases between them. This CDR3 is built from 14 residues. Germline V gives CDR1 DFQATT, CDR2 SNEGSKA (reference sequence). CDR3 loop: CSARRVDSRRGYTF. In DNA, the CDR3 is TGCAGTGCTAGGAGAGTGGACAGTCGACGGGGCTACACCTTC.

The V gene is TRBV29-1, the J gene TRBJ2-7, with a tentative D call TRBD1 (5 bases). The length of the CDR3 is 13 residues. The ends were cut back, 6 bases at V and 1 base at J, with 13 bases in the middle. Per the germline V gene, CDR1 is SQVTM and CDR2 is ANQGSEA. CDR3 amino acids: CSVSGAGSYEQYF. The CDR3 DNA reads TGCAGCGTGAGTGGGGCAGGGTCCTACGAGCAGTACTTC.

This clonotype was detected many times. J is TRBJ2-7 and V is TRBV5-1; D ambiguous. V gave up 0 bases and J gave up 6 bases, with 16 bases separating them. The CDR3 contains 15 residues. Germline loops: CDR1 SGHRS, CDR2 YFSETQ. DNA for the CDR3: TGCGCCAGCAGCTTGGGGTCGGGTGTTACTCGCGAGCAGTACTTC. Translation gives CASSLGSGVTREQYF.

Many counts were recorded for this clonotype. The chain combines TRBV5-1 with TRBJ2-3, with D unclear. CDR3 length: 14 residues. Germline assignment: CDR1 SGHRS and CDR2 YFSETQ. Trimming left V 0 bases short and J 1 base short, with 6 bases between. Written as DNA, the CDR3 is TGCGCCAGCAGCTTGGTTCAAGGCACAGATACGCAGTATTTT. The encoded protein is CASSLVQGTDTQYF.

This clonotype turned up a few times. The CDR3 is CASSLVGFMDGYTF. CDR3 nucleotides: TGCGCCAGCAGCTTGGTTGGGTTTATGGATGGCTACACCTTC. This chain uses TRBV5-1 with TRBJ1-2; D is uncertain. The V gene lost 0 bases and the J gene lost 6 bases, with 12 bases spanning the gap. The CDR3 length is 14 residues. In germline, CDR1 is SGHRS, CDR2 YFSETQ.

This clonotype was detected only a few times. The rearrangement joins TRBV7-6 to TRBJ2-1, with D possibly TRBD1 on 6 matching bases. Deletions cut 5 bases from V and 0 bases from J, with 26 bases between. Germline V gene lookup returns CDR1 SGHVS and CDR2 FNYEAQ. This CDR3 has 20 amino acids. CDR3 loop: CASSPSFLGGGVSSYNEQFF. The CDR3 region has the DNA TGTGCCAGCAGCCCCTCTTTTTTGGGTGGGGGCGTTAGCTCCTACAATGAGCAGTTCTTC. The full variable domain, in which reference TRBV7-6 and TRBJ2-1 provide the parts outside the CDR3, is GAGVSQSPRYKVTKRGQDVALRCDPISGHVSLYWYRQALGQGPEFLTYFNYEAQQDKSGLPNDRFSAERPEGSISTLTIQRTEQRDSAMYRCASSPSFLGGGVSSYNEQFFGPGTRLTVL.

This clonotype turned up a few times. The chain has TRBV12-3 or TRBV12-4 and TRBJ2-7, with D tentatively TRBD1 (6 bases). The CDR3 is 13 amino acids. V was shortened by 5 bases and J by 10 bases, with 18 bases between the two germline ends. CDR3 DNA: TGTGCCAGCAGTCCGGGTCTCAACAGGGAACAGTACTTC. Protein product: CASSPGLNREQYF.

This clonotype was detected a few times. CDR3: CASSLNSPFTDTQYF. In DNA form, the CDR3 reads TGTGCCAGCAGCTTAAATAGTCCGTTCACAGATACGCAGTATTTT. This chain joins TRBV7-3 and TRBJ2-3, with D unclear. Germline V gene lookup returns CDR1 SGHTA and CDR2 FQGTGA. CDR3 length equals 15 residues. V shed 1 base and J shed 2 bases, with 10 bases lying between them.

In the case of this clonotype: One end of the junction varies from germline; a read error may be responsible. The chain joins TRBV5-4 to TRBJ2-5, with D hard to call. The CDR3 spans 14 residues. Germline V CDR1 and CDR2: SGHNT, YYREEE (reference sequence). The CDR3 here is CASSFRRNQETQSF. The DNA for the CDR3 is TGTGCCAGCAGCTTTCGGAGAAACCAAGAGACCCAGTCCTTC.

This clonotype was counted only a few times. CDR3 DNA sequence: TGCAGTGCTAGTGATTGGGAGGGGGCCAACGAGCAGTACTTC. Translated, it gives CSASDWEGANEQYF. The chain links TRBV20-1 to TRBJ2-7, with D possibly called TRBD1 or TRBD2 (7 bases each). The ends were cut back, 3 bases at V and 5 bases at J, with 17 bases in the middle. This CDR3 spans 14 amino acids. The V gene's germline CDR1 is DFQATT and CDR2 SNEGSKA (reference sequence).

CDR3 residues: CASSLDGSPRKNIQYF. The CDR3, as DNA: TGTGCCAGCAGCTTAGATGGATCCCCTAGAAAAAACATTCAGTACTTC. The chain uses TRBV7-2 and TRBJ2-4; D uncertain. The CDR3 is made up of 16 amino acids. The V end was cut by 1 base, the J end by 4 bases, with 14 bases between. The germline CDR1 and CDR2 sequences are SGHTA and FQGNSA. Supplemented by reference TRBV7-2 and TRBJ2-4, the full variable domain reads GAGVSQSPSNKVTEKGKDVELRCDPISGHTALYWYRQSLGQGLEFLIYFQGNSAPDKSGLPSDRFSAERTGGSVSTLTIQRTQQEDSAVYLCASSLDGSPRKNIQYFGAGTRLSVL.

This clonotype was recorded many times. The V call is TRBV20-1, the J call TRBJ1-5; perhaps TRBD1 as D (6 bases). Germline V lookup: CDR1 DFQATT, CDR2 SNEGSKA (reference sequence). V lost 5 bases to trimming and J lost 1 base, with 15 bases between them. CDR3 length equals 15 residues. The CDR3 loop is CSAHRDDASNQPQHF. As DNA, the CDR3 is TGCAGTGCTCACAGGGATGATGCGAGCAATCAGCCCCAGCATTTT.

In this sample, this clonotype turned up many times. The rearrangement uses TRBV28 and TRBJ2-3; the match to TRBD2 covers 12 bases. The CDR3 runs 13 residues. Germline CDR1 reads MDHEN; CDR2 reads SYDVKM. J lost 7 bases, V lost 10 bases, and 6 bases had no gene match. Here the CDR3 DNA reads TGTGCCACCACACTAGCGGGGGGAAATACGCAGTATTTT. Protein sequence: CATTLAGGNTQYF. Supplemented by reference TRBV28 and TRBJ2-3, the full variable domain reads DVKVTQSSRYLVKRTGEKVFLECVQDMDHENMFWYRQDPGLGLRLIYFSYDVKMKEKGDIPEGYSVSREKKERFSLILESASTNQTSMYLCATTLAGGNTQYFGPGTRLTVL.